The 5 T cell receptor beta chains listed next were all sequenced from one sample in a study of neoadjuvant anti-PD-1 for oral cavity cancer. TCRdb's copy holds only in-frame clones and misses some; the assay was immunoSEQ multiplex PCR. Among some 15,000 clones listed, 70% to 75% were seen once. Time point here: after neoadjuvant nivolumab, at surgical resection. Sequencing used PBMCs, obtained after nivolumab (anti-PD-1) treatment. The source is a person aged 35 to 85 with oral cavity squamous cell carcinoma.

The rearrangement joins TRBV5-6 to TRBJ2-2, with D possibly TRBD2 on 7 matching bases. V dropped 4 bases and J dropped 0 bases, with 13 bases sitting between them. The length of the CDR3 is 16 residues. Germline values: CDR1 SGHDT, CDR2 YYEEEE. This CDR3 is CASSPKGGTNTGELFF. In nucleotides, the CDR3 is TGTGCCAGCAGCCCGAAGGGGGGGACGAACACCGGGGAGCTGTTTTTT.

V usage is TRBV5-1 and J usage is TRBJ2-1; TRBD1 agrees at 8 bases. The V gene end was trimmed by 0 bases and the J gene end by 7 bases; junction bases not matched to a gene: 9. CDR1 and CDR2 (germline): SGHRS, YFSETQ. This CDR3 contains 16 residues. The CDR3 DNA is TGCGCCAGCAGCTTGGGGGGAATGTGGACAGGGAATGAGCAGTTCTTC. Protein product: CASSLGGMWTGNEQFF. Variable domain in full (rest from reference TRBV5-1 and TRBJ2-1): KAGVTQTPRYLIKTRGQQVTLSCSPISGHRSVSWYQQTPGQGLQFLFEYFSETQRNKGNFPGRFSGRQFSNSRSEMNVSTLELGDSALYLCASSLGGMWTGNEQFFGPGTRLTVL.

This clone was seen only once. The chain recombines TRBV27 with TRBJ2-6, with D unclear. The V end was cut by 5 bases, the J end by 1 base, with 3 bases between. CDR3 size: 13 residues. CDR1 and CDR2 from the germline V gene are MNHEY and SMNVEV (reference sequence). This CDR3 is CASSTSGANVLTF. CDR3 DNA: TGTGCCAGCAGTACTTCTGGGGCCAACGTCCTGACTTTC.

The chain joins TRBV19 to TRBJ2-1, with D hard to call. V lost 0 bases and J 4 bases, leaving 10 bases between the germline ends. Per the germline V gene, CDR1 is LNHDA and CDR2 is SQIVND (reference sequence). The CDR3 loop spans 15 amino acids. The CDR3 protein is CASSIDLPGYNEQFF. CDR3 bases: TGTGCCAGTAGTATAGATCTCCCCGGGTACAATGAGCAGTTCTTC.

The J gene is TRBJ2-7, the V gene TRBV6-6; the D gene is possibly TRBD1 (5 bases). Trimming stripped 6 bases from V and 4 bases from J, with 7 bases between. Looked up from germline, CDR1 is MNHNY and CDR2 is SVGAGI (reference sequence). The CDR3 is 11 amino acids. CDR3 nucleotide sequence: TGTGCCAGCAGCACAGGATACGAGCAGTACTTC. Residues: CASSTGYEQYF.